The 8 T cell receptor beta chains in this list originate from one sample, sequenced in a study of OX40 agonist ivuxolimab in advanced cancers. Profiling relied on immunoSEQ multiplex PCR, and the TCRdb table lists in-frame clones only, not all of them. The sample holds under 11,000 clones, over 65% seen once. Sequencing was performed on CD4+ or CD8+ T cells sorted from blood, taken in a trial of the OX40 agonist ivuxolimab. Receptors originate from an adult with an advanced solid tumor such as melanoma, head and neck, liver or kidney cancer.

J is TRBJ2-7 and V is TRBV6-1; D could derive from TRBD1 or TRBD2 (5 bases each). V was clipped by 6 bases and J by 1 base, with 13 bases between them. From germline, CDR1 is MNHNS and CDR2 SASEGT. The CDR3 contains 14 residues. CDR3 sequence: CASRGIGASYEQYF. CDR3 DNA sequence: TGTGCCAGCAGGGGGATCGGGGCTTCCTACGAGCAGTACTTC.

The V and J genes are TRBV4-2 and TRBJ1-1; D not certain. The CDR3 sequence is 15 residues long. Germline CDR1 LGHNA, CDR2 YNFKEQ. Deletions cut 0 bases from V and 0 bases from J, with 8 bases between. CDR3 coding DNA: TGTGCCAGCAGCCAAGAAACGGCGATGAACACTGAAGCTTTCTTT. Translation: CASSQETAMNTEAFF.

The chain links TRBV9 to TRBJ2-3, with 8 bases that match TRBD2. The CDR3 length is 15 residues. Losses at the gene ends were 2 bases for V and 0 bases for J; bases not matched to a gene: 2. CDR1 SGDLS and CDR2 YYNGEE come from the germline V gene. The CDR3 sequence: CASSVSGRSTDTQYF. The DNA for the CDR3 is TGTGCCAGCAGCGTCAGCGGGAGAAGCACAGATACGCAGTATTTT.

A few counts support this clone. The chain recombines TRBV10-2 with TRBJ1-1; D is possibly TRBD1 (5 bases). V was cut by 8 bases and J by 1 base, with 8 bases left in between. Germline-derived CDR1 and CDR2 are WSHSY and SAAADI. This CDR3 has 12 residues. CDR3 sequence reads: CASEGPNTEAFF. Written as DNA, the CDR3 is TGCGCCAGCGAGGGACCGAACACTGAAGCTTTCTTT.

The chain combines TRBV7-9 with TRBJ2-3; no clear D. CDR3 length: 15 amino acids. V lost 1 base and J lost 2, with 10 bases in between. Looked up from germline, CDR1 is SEHNR and CDR2 is FQNEAQ (reference sequence). CDR3 protein: CASSLDQDPTDTQYF. CDR3 coding DNA: TGTGCCAGCAGCTTAGACCAGGACCCCACAGATACGCAGTATTTT.

This clone occurred a few times. This chain uses TRBV6-4 with TRBJ2-3; the D gene is possibly TRBD1 (6 bases). Germline V gene lookup returns CDR1 MRHNA and CDR2 SNTAGT. V was pared by 2 bases and J by 4 bases, with 10 bases between. The CDR3 runs to 14 residues. The CDR3 loop is CASSDGGEADTQYF. The CDR3 nucleotides read TGTGCCAGCAGTGACGGGGGCGAAGCAGATACGCAGTATTTT.

The rearrangement uses TRBV5-6 and TRBJ2-7; 9 bases fit TRBD2. Germline V gives CDR1 SGHDT, CDR2 YYEEEE. V shed 0 bases, J shed 3 bases, and the junction held 4 bases outside the gene matches. CDR3 size: 15 residues. Here the CDR3 reads CASSLEGREGYEQYF. CDR3 bases: TGTGCCAGCAGCTTGGAGGGGCGGGAGGGCTACGAGCAGTACTTC.

This clone showed up just a few times. The rearrangement links TRBV5-1 to TRBJ2-7; D might be TRBD1 or TRBD2, each matching 5 bases. CDR3 length equals 16 residues. CDR1 SGHRS and CDR2 YFSETQ come from the germline V gene. Trimming stripped 3 bases from V and 1 base from J, with 17 bases between. The CDR3: CASSWGSLASSYEQYF. In DNA, the CDR3 is TGCGCCAGCAGCTGGGGGAGTCTAGCCAGTTCCTACGAGCAGTACTTC.